The 18 T cell receptor beta chains below come from one sample, sequenced in a study of cytomegalovirus exposure and HLA in healthy donors. PCR primers comprised 60 Vbeta and 13 Jbeta primers. TCRdb's copy holds only in-frame clones and misses some; the assay was immunoSEQ multiplex PCR. This sample yields around 200,000 clones, of which more than 75% are seen a single time; about 6.1% belongs to the top ten. Specimen: PBMCs. These receptors all come from a man aged 35 to 55 in good health and CMV-seropositive.

The chain recombines TRBV5-1 with TRBJ2-1; unclear D gene. Per germline, CDR1 SGHRS and CDR2 YFSETQ. The CDR3 has 13 residues. The V gene lost 2 bases and the J gene lost 6 bases, with 9 bases spanning the gap. CDR3 nucleotides: TGCGCCAGCAGCTTAGCGTTACCCAATGAGCAGTTCTTC. Translated: CASSLALPNEQFF.

This chain joins TRBV19 and TRBJ2-4; weak D call: TRBD1 (6 bases). Trimming removed 3 bases from V and 7 bases from J, with 7 bases in between. This CDR3 contains 12 residues. Looked up from germline, CDR1 is LNHDA and CDR2 is SQIVND (reference sequence). This chain's CDR3 is CASSIQGNIQYF. The CDR3 region has the DNA TGTGCCAGTAGTATCCAGGGGAACATTCAGTACTTC.

V gene TRBV12-5 combines with J gene TRBJ2-7, with 8 bases matching TRBD2. CDR3 length: 16 amino acids. V shed 7 bases, J shed 2 bases, and the junction held 13 bases outside the gene matches. Germline loops: CDR1 LGHNT, CDR2 FRNRAP. CDR3 protein: CASALRASGSTYEQYF. The CDR3 DNA reads TGTGCTAGTGCCTTGCGGGCGAGCGGGAGTACCTACGAGCAGTACTTC. Complete variable domain (other parts from reference TRBV12-5 and TRBJ2-7): DARVTQTPRHKVTEMGQEVTMRCQPILGHNTVFWYRQTMMQGLELLAYFRNRAPLDDSGMPKDRFSAEMPDATLATLKIQPSEPRDSAVYFCASALRASGSTYEQYFGPGTRLTVT.

The chain carries TRBV5-1 and TRBJ2-2; 14 bases agree with TRBD2. Germline lookup yields CDR1 SGHRS and CDR2 YFSETQ. The CDR3 runs to 19 residues. Germline trimming cut 0 bases from V and 4 bases from J; bases unmatched to any gene: 8. The chain's CDR3 is CASSLAPGLAGVGTGELFF. DNA for the CDR3: TGCGCCAGCAGCTTGGCCCCGGGACTAGCGGGAGTAGGCACCGGGGAGCTGTTTTTT. Drawing the rest from reference TRBV5-1 and TRBJ2-2, the complete variable domain is KAGVTQTPRYLIKTRGQQVTLSCSPISGHRSVSWYQQTPGQGLQFLFEYFSETQRNKGNFPGRFSGRQFSNSRSEMNVSTLELGDSALYLCASSLAPGLAGVGTGELFFGEGSRLTVL.

V is TRBV2 and J is TRBJ1-1; D uncertain. Deletions cut 3 bases from V and 1 base from J, with 12 bases between. CDR3 size: 15 residues. In germline, CDR1 is SNHLY, CDR2 FYNNEI. The CDR3 reads CASSEDSIANTEAFF. The DNA of the CDR3 is TGTGCCAGCAGTGAGGACTCTATCGCGAACACTGAAGCTTTCTTT.

The rearrangement uses TRBV18 and TRBJ2-5; TRBD2 aligns across 8 bases. Looked up from germline, CDR1 is KGHSH and CDR2 is LQKENI. Trimming removed 2 bases from V and 2 bases from J; junction bases left unmatched: 10. This CDR3 is built from 17 residues. CDR3 DNA: TGTGCCAGCTCACCAAGACTAGCGTCGAGACTACAAGAGACCCAGTACTTC. This sequence encodes CASSPRLASRLQETQYF.

The chain recombines TRBV11-2 with TRBJ1-3, with 7 bases that match TRBD1. V was clipped by 5 bases and J by 1 base; unmatched bases: 5. CDR3 length equals 15 residues. The germline V gene has CDR1 SGHAT and CDR2 FQNNGV. This chain's CDR3 is CASSIQGFSGNTIYF. The CDR3, as DNA: TGTGCCAGCAGCATACAGGGGTTTTCTGGAAACACCATATATTTT.

V and J are TRBV5-1 and TRBJ2-1, with 13 bases identical to TRBD2. Trimming at V came to 0 bases and at J to 2 bases, leaving 2 bases not matched to a gene. The CDR3 is made up of 17 amino acids. The germline gives CDR1 SGHRS, CDR2 YFSETQ. CDR3 bases: TGCGCCAGCAGCTTGGGACTAGCGGGAGGTGCCTACAATGAGCAGTTCTTC. It yields the protein CASSLGLAGGAYNEQFF.

V and J are TRBV7-9 and TRBJ2-5, with D possibly being TRBD1 (5 bases). The DNA end is a closer match to TRBJ2-7, so the J assignment may be wrong. Germline values: CDR1 SEHNR, CDR2 FQNEAQ (reference sequence). The CDR3 is 16 amino acids. Here the CDR3 reads CASSLVGPSGSYEQYF. As DNA, the CDR3 is TGTGCCAGCAGCTTAGTGGGGCCTAGTGGGTCCTACGAGCAGTACTTC.

The chain is built from TRBV11-3 and TRBJ2-5, with TRBD2 matching 8 bases. CDR3 length equals 16 residues. CDR1 SGHNT and CDR2 YENEEA come from the germline V gene. V lost 5 bases and J lost 2; bases outside the gene matches: 10. The CDR3 DNA reads TGTGCCAGCAGCCCAAGAGGACTAGCTTGGCAAGAGACCCAGTACTTC. Its protein product is CASSPRGLAWQETQYF.

J is TRBJ2-1 and V is TRBV9, with D possibly matching TRBD2 (5 bases). Per the germline V gene, CDR1 is SGDLS and CDR2 is YYNGEE. Trimming shortened V by 0 bases and J by 5 bases, and 9 bases separated the two germline ends. This CDR3 has 14 residues. CDR3 in DNA: TGTGCCAGCAGCGTAGTTCCCGGGGACAATGAGCAGTTCTTC. The encoded protein is CASSVVPGDNEQFF.

This chain uses TRBV4-2 with TRBJ2-5, with 7 bases lining up with TRBD2. This CDR3 region has 17 residues. Germline V lookup: CDR1 LGHNA, CDR2 YNFKEQ. V shed 6 bases and J 5 bases; nucleotides not matched to a gene: 18. CDR3 sequence (DNA): TGTGCCAGCAGTACACACCTGGGCGCGGGAGAGGGGGAGACCCAGTACTTC. Its translation: CASSTHLGAGEGETQYF.

The genes are TRBV7-2 and TRBJ1-5; D might be TRBD1 (6 bases). The germline V gene encodes CDR1 SGHTA and CDR2 FQGNSA. The CDR3 loop spans 16 amino acids. V was trimmed by 5 bases and J by 3 bases, leaving 17 bases between them. The CDR3 DNA follows: TGTGCCAGCAGCCAGGGGTGGCCCCTTCACAATCAGCCCCAGCATTTT. Its protein is CASSQGWPLHNQPQHF.

The rearrangement uses TRBV13 and TRBJ2-7; 7 nucleotides line up with TRBD1. J lost 7 bases, V lost 5 bases, and 17 bases had no gene match. This CDR3 region has 16 residues. Germline-derived CDR1 and CDR2 are PRHDT and FYEKMQ (reference sequence). The CDR3 region is CASSQQGTVLSGEQYV. The CDR3 nucleotides read TGTGCCAGCAGCCAACAAGGGACAGTCCTTTCAGGGGAGCAGTACGTC.

This chain uses TRBV18 with TRBJ2-7, with TRBD1 as a possible D gene (6 bases). CDR3 length: 15 amino acids. V was clipped by 4 bases and J by 2 bases, with 15 bases between them. Germline CDR1 and CDR2: KGHSH and LQKENI. DNA of the CDR3: TGTGCCAGCTCACGGGAAGCGGACAGCGCCTACGAGCAGTACTTC. Translation: CASSREADSAYEQYF.

This clone was seen a handful of times. J is TRBJ2-4 and V is TRBV27; the match to TRBD2 covers 7 bases. With 5 bases clipped from V and 0 bases from J, the junction kept 4 bases outside the gene matches. The CDR3 has 15 residues. CDR1 and CDR2 (germline): MNHEY, SMNVEV (reference sequence). CDR3 loop: CASSPWGGAKNIQYF. The CDR3 DNA is TGTGCCAGCAGTCCTTGGGGGGGAGCCAAAAACATTCAGTACTTC.

The CDR3 region is CSVEGEGEPYNEQFF. Written as DNA, the CDR3 is TGCAGCGTTGAAGGGGAGGGGGAGCCATACAATGAGCAGTTCTTC. This sequence joins TRBV29-1 and TRBJ2-1; D possibly corresponds to TRBD2 (7 bases). Trimming pared 1 base from V and 4 bases from J, leaving 14 bases between. CDR3 length: 15 residues. From germline, CDR1 is SQVTM and CDR2 ANQGSEA.

The V and J genes are TRBV7-9 and TRBJ2-1, with TRBD1 identical over 7 bases. The junction had 7 bases not matched to a gene; V was cut back by 1 base and J by 7 bases. This CDR3 is 15 amino acids long. CDR1 and CDR2 from the germline V gene are SEHNR and FQNEAQ (reference sequence). The CDR3 here is CASSLGQGVGNEQFF. The DNA of the CDR3 is TGTGCCAGCAGCTTAGGGCAGGGGGTAGGTAATGAGCAGTTCTTC.